The 27 T cell receptor beta chains listed next were all sequenced from one sample in a study of T cell responses to AZD1222 COVID-19 vaccine. Data came from immunoSEQ multiplex PCR; TCRdb stores just in-frame clones and leaves some out. Of more than 150,000 clones in the sample, 75% to 90% were seen once. The sequencing used peripheral blood, collected on day 0 of MenACWY control vaccination. The receptors derive from an adult in good health.

This clone has a handful of counts. J is TRBJ2-7 and V is TRBV5-4; D possibly corresponds to TRBD1 (5 bases). V lost 3 bases to trimming and J lost 2 bases, with 9 bases between them. Looked up from germline, CDR1 is SGHNT and CDR2 is YYREEE (reference sequence). The CDR3 has 13 amino acids. CDR3 protein: CASSSGPAYEQYF. The CDR3 DNA reads as TGTGCCAGCAGCTCAGGGCCGGCCTACGAGCAGTACTTC.

The table lists this clone with a count of one. The V and J genes are TRBV28 and TRBJ2-5, with TRBD1 as a possible D gene (6 bases). The germline gives CDR1 MDHEN, CDR2 SYDVKM. The CDR3 has 15 residues. V was pared by 5 bases and J by 3 bases, with 16 bases between. The CDR3 sequence: CASSPPWTAEETQYF. The CDR3 DNA sequence: TGTGCCAGCAGTCCCCCTTGGACAGCCGAAGAGACCCAGTACTTC.

The chain has TRBV5-4 and TRBJ2-1; TRBD2 aligns across 12 bases. Germline V gives CDR1 SGHNT, CDR2 YYREEE (reference sequence). This CDR3 has 14 amino acids. V shed 3 bases and J 6 bases; nucleotides not matched to a gene: 1. The CDR3 nucleotides are TGTGCCAGCAGCTCACTAGCGGGGGGCAATGAGCAGTTCTTC. Encoded protein: CASSSLAGGNEQFF.

The chain joins TRBV28 to TRBJ1-2, with 12 nucleotides matching TRBD1. This CDR3 region has 18 residues. V lost 5 bases, J lost 4 bases, and 14 bases stayed unmatched. Germline CDR1 is MDHEN and CDR2 is SYDVKM. In DNA, the CDR3 is TGTGCCAGCAGTCAACCGGGACAGGGGGCGGATGTGATCTATGGCTACACCTTC. Translation: CASSQPGQGADVIYGYTF.

The V gene is TRBV30, the J gene TRBJ1-1; 7 nucleotides align to TRBD1. J lost 4 bases, V lost 3 bases, and 8 bases had no gene match. CDR3 length: 14 residues. Germline-derived CDR1 and CDR2 are GTSNPN and SVGIG (reference sequence). The CDR3 DNA reads as TGTGCCTGGAGGCCACAGGGGCTGAGCACTGAAGCTTTCTTT. Translating it yields CAWRPQGLSTEAFF.

V usage is TRBV10-3 and J usage is TRBJ2-1; TRBD2 agrees at 8 bases. The V and J ends lost 2 bases and 9 bases, in that order; junction bases with no gene match: 9. Germline V gene lookup returns CDR1 ENHRY and CDR2 SYGVKD. The CDR3 runs to 15 residues. DNA of the CDR3: TGTGCCATCAGTGAGATTGTTGGACTAGCAGGTGAGCAGTTCTTC. It encodes CAISEIVGLAGEQFF.

V gene TRBV7-7 combines with J gene TRBJ2-3; unclear D gene. CDR1 SSHAT and CDR2 FNYEAQ come from the germline V gene (reference sequence). Trimming left V 2 bases short and J 1 base short, with 4 bases between. This CDR3 contains 13 residues. The CDR3 DNA is TGTGCCAGCAGCTTACAGGGCACAGATACGCAGTATTTT. It specifies CASSLQGTDTQYF.

The chain carries TRBV19 and TRBJ2-5; TRBD2 agrees at 9 bases. CDR1 is LNHDA, CDR2 SQIVND, per germline (reference sequence). The CDR3 is 17 residues long. V shed 4 bases, J shed 2 bases, and the junction held 11 bases outside the gene matches. The DNA of the CDR3 is TGTGCCAGTAGTAGGGGGTATAGCGGGGGATCGCAAGAGACCCAGTACTTC. This gives the protein CASSRGYSGGSQETQYF. The full variable domain, rest sourced from reference TRBV19 and TRBJ2-5, is DGGITQSPKYLFRKEGQNVTLSCEQNLNHDAMYWYRQDPGQGLRLIYYSQIVNDFQKGDIAEGYSVSREKKESFPLTVTSAQKNPTAFYLCASSRGYSGGSQETQYFGPGTRLLVL.

CDR3 in DNA: TGTGCCAGCAGTGTCCCCGGAGAGACCCAGTACTTC. It is translated as CASSVPGETQYF. The chain carries TRBV27 and TRBJ2-5; D unresolved. From germline, CDR1 is MNHEY and CDR2 SMNVEV (reference sequence). Trimming removed 5 bases from V and 4 bases from J, with 8 bases in between. This CDR3 has 12 amino acids.

V gene TRBV30 combines with J gene TRBJ1-2, with a possible D match to TRBD1 (5 bases). Per germline, CDR1 GTSNPN and CDR2 SVGIG (reference sequence). This CDR3 comprises 12 residues. V was cut by 4 bases and J by 6 bases, with 12 bases left in between. DNA for the CDR3: TGTGCCTGGACGCAGGGAACCCATGGCTACACCTTC. Its translation: CAWTQGTHGYTF.

The chain has TRBV28 and TRBJ2-1, with a weak D call TRBD2 (6 bases). Germline values: CDR1 MDHEN, CDR2 SYDVKM. This CDR3 is 15 amino acids long. V dropped 10 bases and J dropped 10 bases, with 26 bases sitting between them. The CDR3 coding sequence is TGTGCCACATTACCTTCCCGCGGGACCAACCTCGAGCAGTTCTTC. This codes for CATLPSRGTNLEQFF.

This clone was counted only a few times. The gene calls are TRBV28 and TRBJ1-6, with no clear D. CDR1 is MDHEN and CDR2 is SYDVKM in the germline V gene. The CDR3 totals 16 residues. V gave up 3 bases and J gave up 0 bases, with 9 bases separating them. CDR3 amino acids: CASSFPGSSYNSPLHF. In nucleotides, the CDR3 is TGTGCCAGCAGTTTTCCCGGAAGCTCCTATAATTCACCCCTCCACTTT.

The chain is built from TRBV7-9 and TRBJ2-7, with TRBD1 matching over 8 bases. There are 16 residues in the CDR3. Germline V lookup: CDR1 SEHNR, CDR2 FQNEAQ (reference sequence). With 2 bases clipped from V and 1 base from J, the junction kept 7 bases outside the gene matches. CDR3 DNA: TGTGCCAGCAGCTTAAATATCGGACAGGGTTCCTACGAGCAGTACTTC. This gives the protein CASSLNIGQGSYEQYF.

In DNA form, the CDR3 reads TGCGCCAGCAGTGCGGGGTTTTCACCCCTCCACTTT. Amino acid sequence: CASSAGFSPLHF. The chain joins TRBV5-1 to TRBJ1-6; no reliable D call. Trimming removed 5 bases from V and 9 bases from J, with 9 bases in between. The CDR3 totals 12 residues. Germline assignment: CDR1 SGHRS and CDR2 YFSETQ.

The chain recombines TRBV7-2 with TRBJ2-7; 7 bases agree with TRBD2. V shed 1 base, J shed 4 bases, and the junction held 7 bases outside the gene matches. The length of the CDR3 is 15 residues. The germline V gene encodes CDR1 SGHTA and CDR2 FQGNSA. CDR3 amino acids: CASSLVAGANYEQYF. For the CDR3, the DNA is TGTGCCAGCAGCTTAGTGGCGGGAGCGAATTACGAGCAGTACTTC.

The rearrangement uses TRBV7-8 and TRBJ2-2, with 10 bases lining up with TRBD2. The CDR3 sequence is 17 residues long. The V and J ends lost 1 base and 5 bases, in that order; junction bases with no gene match: 7. Germline V CDR1 and CDR2: SGHVS, FQNEAQ. The CDR3 nucleotides read TGTGCCAGCAGCTTAGGGCTAGCGGGAGCGGGTACCGGGGAGCTGTTTTTT. Encoded protein: CASSLGLAGAGTGELFF.

This clone was counted only a few times. This chain joins TRBV5-1 and TRBJ2-7, with a weak D call TRBD2 (5 bases). In germline, CDR1 is SGHRS, CDR2 YFSETQ. Trimming took 2 bases from V and 3 from J, leaving 6 bases between them. The CDR3 spans 12 residues. The CDR3 sequence is CASSFAGYEQYF. As DNA, the CDR3 is TGCGCCAGCAGCTTTGCGGGCTACGAGCAGTACTTC.

The chain employs TRBV5-6 and TRBJ1-3; D gene uncertain. The CDR3 runs to 16 residues. The V gene lost 3 bases and the J gene lost 4 bases, with 17 bases spanning the gap. Germline loops: CDR1 SGHDT, CDR2 YYEEEE. Here the CDR3 reads CASSSLERNLGNTIYF. DNA for the CDR3: TGTGCCAGCAGCTCCCTTGAGAGAAACCTCGGAAACACCATATATTTT.

This clone was seen once. The CDR3 nucleotides are TGTGCCAGCAGCAGTAGCGGGGCCGAGCAGTACTTC. Translated: CASSSSGAEQYF. The rearrangement joins TRBV9 to TRBJ2-7; 8 positions match TRBD2. V shed 4 bases and J 6 bases; nucleotides not matched to a gene: 3. Germline CDR1 is SGDLS and CDR2 is YYNGEE. The CDR3 is 12 residues long. Supplemented by reference TRBV9 and TRBJ2-7, the full variable domain reads DSGVTQTPKHLITATGQRVTLRCSPRSGDLSVYWYQQSLDQGLQFLIQYYNGEERAKGNILERFSAQQFPDLHSELNLSSLELGDSALYFCASSSSGAEQYFGPGTRLTVT.

The chain recombines TRBV12-3 or TRBV12-4 with TRBJ1-1, with D possibly being TRBD1 (5 bases). This CDR3 has 13 residues. V shed 4 bases and J shed 3 bases, with 9 bases lying between them. CDR3 coding DNA: TGTGCCAGCAGTTCCTCAGGGTACACTGAAGCTTTCTTT. Protein sequence: CASSSSGYTEAFF.

This clone has a handful of counts. The rearrangement links TRBV24-1 to TRBJ1-1; the D is unclear. The CDR3 is made up of 13 amino acids. The ends were cut back, 4 bases at V and 1 base at J, with 6 bases in the middle. CDR1 KGHDR and CDR2 SFDVKD come from the germline V gene. Here the CDR3 reads CATSEGGNTEAFF. CDR3 DNA: TGTGCCACCAGTGAGGGAGGGAACACTGAAGCTTTCTTT.

The V and J genes are TRBV7-2 and TRBJ2-7; 7 bases fit TRBD2. Germline assignment: CDR1 SGHTA and CDR2 FQGNSA. This CDR3 has 16 amino acids. The V and J ends lost 2 bases and 6 bases, in that order; junction bases with no gene match: 13. The CDR3 nucleotides read TGTGCCAGCAGCTTAACCCTTGGCGGGGGACGAGGCGAGCAGTACTTC. Translation: CASSLTLGGGRGEQYF.

V is TRBV28 and J is TRBJ2-7, with D perhaps assigned TRBD1 or TRBD2 (5 bases each). V lost 4 bases and J lost 6, with 10 bases in between. The CDR3 contains 12 residues. CDR1 and CDR2 (germline): MDHEN, SYDVKM. CDR3 sequence reads: CASSWGKGEQYF. Here the CDR3 DNA reads TGTGCCAGCAGTTGGGGGAAAGGCGAGCAGTACTTC.

The chain joins TRBV28 to TRBJ2-1; 9 nucleotides align to TRBD1. CDR1 is MDHEN, CDR2 SYDVKM, per germline. CDR3 size: 14 residues. V was pared by 5 bases and J by 3 bases, with 2 bases of the junction left unmatched. For the CDR3, the DNA is TGTGCCAGCAGTCCGGGACAGGGCTACAATGAGCAGTTCTTC. Translated: CASSPGQGYNEQFF.

The V gene is TRBV28, the J gene TRBJ1-1; D call uncertain. Germline V gene data show CDR1 as MDHEN and CDR2 as SYDVKM. V was cut by 10 bases and J by 0 bases, with 9 bases left in between. There are 12 residues in the CDR3. CDR3 sequence (DNA): TGTGCCATCAGAGAATTGAACACTGAAGCTTTCTTT. Amino acid sequence: CAIRELNTEAFF.

The J gene is TRBJ1-2, the V gene TRBV6-7, with 7 bases that match TRBD1. TRBV6-7 is filed as an ORF, its function uncertain. Losses at the gene ends were 6 bases for V and 4 bases for J; bases not matched to a gene: 23. The CDR3 totals 19 residues. The CDR3 DNA is TGTGCCAGCAGCCTCCGGCTATTGGACAGACAGGGTTCGCCCTATGGCTACACCTTC. This codes for CASSLRLLDRQGSPYGYTF.

Comments on this clone: The same CDR3 also results from other DNA sequences found in this sample. J is TRBJ1-5 and V is TRBV5-1, with D tentatively TRBD1 (6 bases). The CDR3 is made up of 14 amino acids. Germline V gene lookup returns CDR1 SGHRS and CDR2 YFSETQ. V gave up 0 bases and J gave up 5 bases, with 9 bases separating them. The CDR3 DNA is TGCGCCAGCAGCTTGGCCGGGGGCGATCAGCCCCAGCATTTT. Translation: CASSLAGGDQPQHF.